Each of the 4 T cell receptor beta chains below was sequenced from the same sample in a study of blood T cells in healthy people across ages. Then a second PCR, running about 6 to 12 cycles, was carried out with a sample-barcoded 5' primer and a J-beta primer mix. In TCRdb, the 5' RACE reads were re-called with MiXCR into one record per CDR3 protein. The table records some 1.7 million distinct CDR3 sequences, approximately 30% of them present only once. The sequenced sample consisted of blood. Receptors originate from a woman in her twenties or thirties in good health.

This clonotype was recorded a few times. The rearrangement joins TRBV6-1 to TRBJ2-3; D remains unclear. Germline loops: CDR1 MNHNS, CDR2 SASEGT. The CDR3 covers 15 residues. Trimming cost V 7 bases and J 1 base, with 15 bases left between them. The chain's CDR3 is CASKRSPDGTDTQYF. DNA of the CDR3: TGTGCCAGCAAACGGAGCCCGGATGGCACAGATACGCAGTATTTT.

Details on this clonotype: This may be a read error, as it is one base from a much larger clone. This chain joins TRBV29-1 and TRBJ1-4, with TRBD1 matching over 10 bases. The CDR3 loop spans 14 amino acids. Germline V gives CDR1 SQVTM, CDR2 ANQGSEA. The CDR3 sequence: CSVDDRGLSEKRFF. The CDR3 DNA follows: TGCAGCGTTGACGACAGGGGGCTAAGTGAAAAACGGTTTTTT.

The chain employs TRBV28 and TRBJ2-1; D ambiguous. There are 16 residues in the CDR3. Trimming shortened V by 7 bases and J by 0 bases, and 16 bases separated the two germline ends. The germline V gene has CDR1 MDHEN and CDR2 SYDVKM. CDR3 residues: CASTTPTESSYNEQFF. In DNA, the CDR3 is TGTGCCAGCACTACACCTACAGAGAGCTCCTACAATGAGCAGTTCTTC.

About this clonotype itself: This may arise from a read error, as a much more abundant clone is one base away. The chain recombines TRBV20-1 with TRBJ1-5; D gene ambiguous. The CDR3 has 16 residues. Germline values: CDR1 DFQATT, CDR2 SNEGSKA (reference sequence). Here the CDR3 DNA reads TGCAGTACTAGAGATCTGGCAGACTATAGCAATCAGCCCCAGCATTTT. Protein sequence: CSTRDLADYSNQPQHF.